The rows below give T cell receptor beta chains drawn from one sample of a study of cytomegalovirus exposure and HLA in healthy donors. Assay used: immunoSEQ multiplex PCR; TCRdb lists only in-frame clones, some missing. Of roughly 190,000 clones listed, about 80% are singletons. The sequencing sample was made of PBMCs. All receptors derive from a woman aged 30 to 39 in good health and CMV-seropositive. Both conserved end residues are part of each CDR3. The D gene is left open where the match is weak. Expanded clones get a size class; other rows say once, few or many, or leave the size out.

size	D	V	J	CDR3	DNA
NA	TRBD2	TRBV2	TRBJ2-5	CASSRLAVSGETQYF	TGTGCCAGCAGCCGCCTAGCGGTATCCGGGGAGACCCAGTACTTC
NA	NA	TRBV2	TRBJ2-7	CASSENNYEQYF	TGTGCCAGCAGTGAGAACAACTACGAGCAGTACTTC
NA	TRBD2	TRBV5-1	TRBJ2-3	CASRSSGGYLSPQYF	TGCGCCAGCCGCTCTAGCGGGGGCTACCTTTCTCCGCAGTATTTT
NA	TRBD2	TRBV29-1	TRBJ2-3	CSAGTSASTDTQYF	TGCAGCGCGGGGACTAGTGCTAGCACAGATACGCAGTATTTT
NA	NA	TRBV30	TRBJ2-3	CAWSRGGGQDTQYF	TGTGCCTGGAGTCGAGGGGGGGGACAAGATACGCAGTATTTT
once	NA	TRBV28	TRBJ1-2	CASGRQAAPNYGYTF	TGTGCCAGCGGAAGACAGGCCGCCCCGAACTATGGCTACACCTTC
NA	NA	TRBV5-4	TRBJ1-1	CASSLEWAEEAFF	TGTGCCAGCAGCTTGGAGTGGGCAGAAGAAGCTTTCTTT
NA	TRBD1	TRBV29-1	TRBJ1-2	CSVYYRGRGRAYGYTF	TGCAGCGTCTACTACCGGGGCAGGGGGCGCGCCTATGGCTACACCTTC
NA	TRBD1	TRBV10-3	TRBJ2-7	CAISESTGGYEQYF	TGTGCCATCAGTGAGTCGACAGGGGGCTACGAGCAGTACTTC
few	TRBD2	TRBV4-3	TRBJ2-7	CASSQDPLATGSEQYF	TGCGCCAGCAGCCAAGACCCACTAGCGACGGGGAGCGAGCAGTACTTC
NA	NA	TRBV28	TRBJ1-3	CASSLLTGSGNTIYF	TGTGCCAGCAGTTTATTGACAGGTTCTGGAAACACCATATATTTT
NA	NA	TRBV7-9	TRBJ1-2	CASSPRGAYYGYTF	TGTGCCAGCAGCCCGCGGGGGGCCTACTATGGCTACACCTTC
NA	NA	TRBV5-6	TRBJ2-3	CASSLGQNTQYF	TGTGCCAGCAGCTTGGGACAAAATACGCAGTATTTT
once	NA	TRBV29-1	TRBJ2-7	CSVEVPGEQYF	TGCAGCGTTGAAGTCCCGGGCGAGCAGTACTTC
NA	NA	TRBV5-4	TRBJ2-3	CASTPPGGGTDTQYF	TGTGCCAGCACCCCGCCGGGGGGCGGCACAGATACGCAGTATTTT
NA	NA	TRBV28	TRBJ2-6	CASSFARSGANVLTF	TGTGCCAGCAGTTTTGCCAGGTCCGGGGCCAACGTCCTGACTTTC
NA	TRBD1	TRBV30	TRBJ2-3	CAWSARGLDTQYF	TGTGCCTGGAGTGCCAGGGGGCTTGATACGCAGTATTTT
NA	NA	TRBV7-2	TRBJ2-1	CASSFVGFAGNNEQFF	TGTGCCAGCAGCTTCGTCGGGTTTGCGGGGAACAATGAGCAGTTCTTC
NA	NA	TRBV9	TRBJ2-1	CASSAGTGLYNEQFF	TGTGCCAGCAGCGCCGGGACTGGACTATACAATGAGCAGTTCTTC
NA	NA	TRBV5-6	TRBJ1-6	CASSLPGMKNSPLHF	TGTGCCAGCAGCTTGCCAGGGATGAAGAATTCACCCCTCCACTTT
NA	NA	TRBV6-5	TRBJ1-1	CASSLTGYTEAFF	TGTGCCAGCAGTCTAACAGGGTACACTGAAGCTTTCTTT
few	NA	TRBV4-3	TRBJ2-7	CASSQEREYEQYF	TGCGCCAGCAGCCAAGAAAGGGAGTACGAGCAGTACTTC
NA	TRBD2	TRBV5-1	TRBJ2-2	CASSLSGTITGELFF	TGCGCCAGCAGCTTAAGCGGGACTATCACCGGGGAGCTGTTTTTT
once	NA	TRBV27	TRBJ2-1	CASSFRRVPREQFF	TGTGCCAGCAGTTTCAGACGGGTTCCAAGAGAGCAGTTCTTC
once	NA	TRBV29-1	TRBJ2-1	CSVETSWAGNSYNEQFF	TGCAGCGTTGAGACCTCCTGGGCGGGGAACTCCTACAATGAGCAGTTCTTC
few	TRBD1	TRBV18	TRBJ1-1	CASSPIGQELMNTEAFF	TGTGCCAGCTCACCGATTGGACAGGAACTTATGAACACTGAAGCTTTCTTT
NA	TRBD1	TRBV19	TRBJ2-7	CASSGEGGNAWSPYEQYF	TGTGCCAGTAGTGGTGAAGGGGGCAACGCGTGGTCCCCCTACGAGCAGTACTTC
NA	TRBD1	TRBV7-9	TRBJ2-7	CASSRAGTGGYEQYF	TGTGCCAGCAGCCGAGCCGGGACAGGGGGCTACGAGCAGTACTTC
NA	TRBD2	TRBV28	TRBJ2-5	CASSYASGETQYF	TGTGCCAGCAGTTACGCTAGCGGAGAGACCCAGTACTTC
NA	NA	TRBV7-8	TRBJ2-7	CASSSITDTYEQYF	TGTGCCAGCAGCTCCATAACAGACACCTACGAGCAGTACTTC
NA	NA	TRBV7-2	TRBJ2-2	CASSYRPTGTTNTGELFF	TGTGCCAGCAGCTACAGGCCAACCGGGACAACTAACACCGGGGAGCTGTTTTTT
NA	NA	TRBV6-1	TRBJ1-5	CASSEEMAQGGNQPQHF	TGTGCCAGCAGTGAGGAGATGGCCCAAGGGGGCAATCAGCCCCAGCATTTT
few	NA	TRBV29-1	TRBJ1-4	CSVGRDFGEKLFF	TGCAGCGTTGGGAGGGATTTCGGGGAAAAACTGTTTTTT
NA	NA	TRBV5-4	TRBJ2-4	CASSHPGLPARNIQYF	TGTGCCAGCAGCCATCCGGGACTGCCGGCCAGGAACATTCAGTACTTC
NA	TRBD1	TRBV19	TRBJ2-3	CASSIDPGTVAFTDTQYF	TGTGCCAGTAGTATAGATCCCGGGACAGTAGCTTTCACAGATACGCAGTATTTT
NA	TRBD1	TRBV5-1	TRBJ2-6	CASSRAGQGLAGANVLTF	TGCGCCAGCAGCCGGGCGGGACAGGGGCTAGCCGGGGCCAACGTCCTGACTTTC
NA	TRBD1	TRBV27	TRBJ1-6	CASSFTGGVSPLHF	TGTGCCAGCAGTTTTACAGGGGGTGTTTCACCCCTCCACTTT
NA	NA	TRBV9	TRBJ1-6	CASSVKGQVNSPLHF	TGTGCCAGCAGCGTAAAAGGCCAGGTTAATTCACCCCTCCACTTT
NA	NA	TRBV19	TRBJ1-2	CASSLQSRNNYGYTF	TGTGCCAGTAGTTTGCAATCCAGGAATAACTATGGCTACACCTTC
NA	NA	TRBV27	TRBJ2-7	CASSLLRGPAYEQYF	TGTGCCAGCAGTTTATTGCGGGGGCCAGCCTACGAGCAGTACTTC
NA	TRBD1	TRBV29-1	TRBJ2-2	CSVGWTGNAGELFF	TGCAGCGTTGGCTGGACAGGGAACGCCGGGGAGCTGTTTTTT
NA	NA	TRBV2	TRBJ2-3	CASSSYEISTDTQYF	TGTGCCAGCAGTTCCTACGAGATCAGCACAGATACGCAGTATTTT
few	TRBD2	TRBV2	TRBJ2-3	CASSYTSGAVTDTQYF	TGTGCCAGCAGTTATACTAGCGGGGCAGTCACAGATACGCAGTATTTT
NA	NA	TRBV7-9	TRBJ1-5	CASSLASQPQHF	TGTGCCAGCAGCTTAGCGAGTCAGCCCCAGCATTTT
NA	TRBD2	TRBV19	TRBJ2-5	CASSPSSGWGETQYF	TGTGCCAGTAGTCCTTCTAGCGGGTGGGGCGAGACCCAGTACTTC
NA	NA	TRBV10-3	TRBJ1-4	CAISGGTGATNEKLFF	TGTGCCATCAGTGGAGGGACTGGGGCAACTAATGAAAAACTGTTTTTT
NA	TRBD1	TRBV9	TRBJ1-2	CASTKTGQGANYGYTF	TGTGCCAGCACCAAAACGGGGCAGGGGGCAAACTATGGCTACACCTTC
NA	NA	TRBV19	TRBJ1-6	CASQEGYRNSPLHF	TGTGCCAGCCAAGAGGGATATAGGAATTCACCCCTCCACTTT
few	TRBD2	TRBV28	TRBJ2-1	CASSPLAGGYNEQFF	TGTGCCAGCAGCCCTCTAGCGGGGGGATACAATGAGCAGTTCTTC
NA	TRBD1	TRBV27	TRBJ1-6	CASKDRGSSYNSPLHF	TGTGCCAGCAAAGACAGGGGTAGCTCCTATAATTCACCCCTCCACTTT
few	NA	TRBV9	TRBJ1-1	CASSARGQNTEAFF	TGTGCCAGCAGCGCAAGGGGACAGAACACTGAAGCTTTCTTT
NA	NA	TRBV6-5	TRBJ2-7	CASSYSSGGLPYEQYF	TGTGCCAGCAGTTATTCGTCCGGAGGGCTACCCTACGAGCAGTACTTC
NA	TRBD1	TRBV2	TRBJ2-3	CASGWDSRTDTQYF	TGTGCCAGCGGATGGGACAGTCGCACAGATACGCAGTATTTT
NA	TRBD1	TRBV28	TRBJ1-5	CASSFHDRVFQPQHF	TGTGCCAGCAGTTTCCATGACAGGGTCTTTCAGCCCCAGCATTTT